The next 29 T cell receptor beta chains were all read from a single sample in a study of shared clonotypes between healthy human individuals. Clones were sequenced by immunoSEQ multiplex PCR, and TCRdb holds only the in-frame ones, with some missing. The data contain 1.5 million to 1.9 million clones, approximately 98% of them singletons. The source material was naive CD4+ T cells sorted from blood. Subset here: CD45RA+ positively selected. These receptors were taken from a man aged 25-45 years in good health.

The chain recombines TRBV7-8 with TRBJ2-1; 8 nucleotides match TRBD2. Trimming cost V 1 base and J 0 bases; bases outside gene matches: 11. This CDR3 is 19 amino acids long. Germline loops: CDR1 SGHVS, CDR2 FQNEAQ. The CDR3 DNA reads TGTGCCAGCAGCTTAGTGGGACTAGTCTACCTAAGCTCCTACAATGAGCAGTTCTTC. Translating it yields CASSLVGLVYLSSYNEQFF.

This chain joins TRBV18 and TRBJ1-1; the D is unclear. V was trimmed by 1 base and J by 3 bases, leaving 12 bases between them. Per germline, CDR1 KGHSH and CDR2 LQKENI. The CDR3 runs 15 residues. In DNA, the CDR3 is TGTGCCAGCTCACCACAGAGGGTCAGAGACACTGAAGCTTTCTTT. This codes for CASSPQRVRDTEAFF.

V usage is TRBV19 and J usage is TRBJ2-5; D may be TRBD2 (5 bases). V lost 3 bases to trimming and J lost 4 bases, with 15 bases between them. Germline CDR1 and CDR2: LNHDA and SQIVND (reference sequence). This CDR3 is 15 amino acids long. In nucleotides, the CDR3 is TGTGCCAGTAGTATCTGGCTAGCCAAGGTAGAGACCCAGTACTTC. Its protein is CASSIWLAKVETQYF.

This chain uses TRBV18 with TRBJ2-7; the D gene is possibly TRBD2 (6 bases). Trimming stripped 3 bases from V and 2 bases from J, with 8 bases between. The CDR3 has 13 amino acids. Germline-derived CDR1 and CDR2 are KGHSH and LQKENI. The CDR3 DNA reads as TGTGCCAGCTCACCCAGCGGGCCCTACGAGCAGTACTTC. Encoded protein: CASSPSGPYEQYF.

This chain joins TRBV5-1 and TRBJ2-3, with 10 nucleotides matching TRBD2. In germline, CDR1 is SGHRS, CDR2 YFSETQ. The CDR3 totals 20 residues. V lost 4 bases and J lost 3; bases outside the gene matches: 20. CDR3 loop: CASSPLQGGVLAGETDTQYF. The DNA for the CDR3 is TGCGCCAGCAGCCCACTCCAGGGAGGGGTGCTAGCGGGAGAGACAGATACGCAGTATTTT.

This clone is a singleton in its sample. This sequence joins TRBV11-3 and TRBJ2-2, with unresolved D. V lost 0 bases and J 4 bases, leaving 6 bases between the germline ends. Germline V gives CDR1 SGHNT, CDR2 YENEEA. The CDR3 has 14 residues. CDR3 DNA: TGTGCCAGCAGCTTAGATTCGGCCACCGGGGAGCTGTTTTTT. Its translation: CASSLDSATGELFF.

The chain employs TRBV11-3 and TRBJ2-2; possibly TRBD1 or TRBD2 for D (5 bases each). The CDR3 runs to 16 residues. CDR1 and CDR2 (germline): SGHNT, YENEEA. Trimming removed 1 base from V and 0 bases from J, with 9 bases in between. The CDR3 nucleotides read TGTGCCAGCAGCTTAGGGGACCCTCCGAACACCGGGGAGCTGTTTTTT. This codes for CASSLGDPPNTGELFF. Together with reference TRBV11-3 and TRBJ2-2, the CDR3 gives the full variable domain: EAGVVQSPRYKIIEKKQPVAFWCNPISGHNTLYWYLQNLGQGPELLIRYENEEAVDDSQLPKDRFSAERLKGVDSTLKIQPAELGDSAVYLCASSLGDPPNTGELFFGEGSRLTVL.

J is TRBJ2-3 and V is TRBV5-5; 9 nucleotides match TRBD2. The CDR3 totals 16 residues. CDR1 is SGHKS, CDR2 YYEKEE, per germline (reference sequence). The trim removed 1 base at V and 2 bases at J, leaving 5 bases unmatched. CDR3 in amino acids: CASSLTGTSYTDTQYF. The CDR3 nucleotides are TGTGCCAGCAGCTTGACCGGGACTAGCTACACAGATACGCAGTATTTT. Drawing the rest from reference TRBV5-5 and TRBJ2-3, the complete variable domain is DAGVTQSPTHLIKTRGQQVTLRCSPISGHKSVSWYQQVLGQGPQFIFQYYEKEERGRGNFPDRFSARQFPNYSSELNVNALLLGDSALYLCASSLTGTSYTDTQYFGPGTRLTVL.

The V gene is TRBV11-1, the J gene TRBJ2-7; 11 nucleotides line up with TRBD1. Unmatched junction bases numbered 3, after V lost 5 bases and J lost 6 bases. Germline V gene sequence: CDR1 SGHAT, CDR2 FQDESV (reference sequence). The CDR3 runs 13 residues. CDR3 sequence (DNA): TGTGCCAGCAGCGTCGGGACAGGGGGCGAGCAGTACTTC. This gives the protein CASSVGTGGEQYF. Full variable domain (missing parts from reference TRBV11-1 and TRBJ2-7): EAEVAQSPRYKITEKSQAVAFWCDPISGHATLYWYRQILGQGPELLVQFQDESVVDDSQLPKDRFSAERLKGVDSTLKIQPAELGDSAMYLCASSVGTGGEQYFGPGTRLTVT.

The V and J genes are TRBV29-1 and TRBJ1-3; unclear D gene. With 3 bases removed from V and 8 bases from J, the gap between germline ends came to 8 bases. Germline V gene data show CDR1 as SQVTM and CDR2 as ANQGSEA. CDR3 length: 11 residues. The CDR3 nucleotides are TGCAGCGTTGAGGCAGTCGACACCATATATTTT. Amino acids: CSVEAVDTIYF. Filled out from reference TRBV29-1 and TRBJ1-3, the complete variable domain reads SAVISQKPSRDICQRGTSLTIQCQVDSQVTMMFWYRQQPGQSLTLIATANQGSEATYESGFVIDKFPISRPNLTFSTLTVSNMSPEDSSIYLCSVEAVDTIYFGEGSWLTVV.

The rearrangement joins TRBV4-1 to TRBJ2-3; D is undetermined. The CDR3 extends over 15 amino acids. CDR1 and CDR2 (germline): MGHRA, YSYEKL. Trimming removed 2 bases from V and 0 bases from J, with 9 bases in between. CDR3: CASSQLLDSTDTQYF. CDR3 sequence (DNA): TGCGCCAGCAGCCAACTTCTGGACAGCACAGATACGCAGTATTTT.

The chain couples TRBV5-1 to TRBJ2-5; a weak D match, TRBD2 (6 bases). The CDR3 is made up of 14 amino acids. Germline values: CDR1 SGHRS, CDR2 YFSETQ. The V end lost 3 bases, the J end lost 5 bases, and 14 bases lay between the germline ends. The CDR3: CASSSGPREETQYF. The CDR3 nucleotides are TGCGCCAGCAGCTCGGGACCCCGGGAGGAGACCCAGTACTTC.

The chain combines TRBV2 with TRBJ2-1, with 12 bases aligning to TRBD2. In germline, CDR1 is SNHLY, CDR2 FYNNEI. V trimming: 1 base; J trimming: 10 bases; junction bases outside the gene matches: 5. The CDR3 covers 15 residues. CDR3 loop: CASSEGGLAGSEQFF. The CDR3 bases are TGTGCCAGCAGTGAAGGTGGACTAGCGGGGAGCGAGCAGTTCTTC. The entire variable domain, with the rest obtained from reference TRBV2 and TRBJ2-1, is as follows: EPEVTQTPSHQVTQMGQEVILRCVPISNHLYFYWYRQILGQKVEFLVSFYNNEISEKSEIFDDQFSVERPDGSNFTLKIRSTKLEDSAMYFCASSEGGLAGSEQFFGPGTRLTVL.

The rearrangement joins TRBV11-2 to TRBJ2-7, with TRBD2 identical over 9 bases. This CDR3 spans 17 amino acids. V dropped 2 bases and J dropped 2; count of bases not matched to a gene: 10. Germline assignment: CDR1 SGHAT and CDR2 FQNNGV. CDR3 DNA sequence: TGTGCCAGCAGCTTATTCCTTGGGGCTAGCGGGACCTACGAGCAGTACTTC. It encodes CASSLFLGASGTYEQYF.

The chain links TRBV13 to TRBJ2-7; D not resolved. This CDR3 is built from 14 residues. Germline CDR1 is PRHDT and CDR2 is FYEKMQ (reference sequence). The V and J ends lost 7 bases and 6 bases respectively, with 19 bases between them. The CDR3, as DNA: TGTGCCAGCATTACCAGGATCTCCACCGGCGAGCAGTACTTC. Its translation is CASITRISTGEQYF.

V is TRBV6-4 and J is TRBJ2-7; D gene unclear. The CDR3 totals 13 residues. The V gene lost 6 bases and the J gene lost 0 bases, with 9 bases spanning the gap. CDR1 MRHNA and CDR2 SNTAGT come from the germline V gene. CDR3 region: CASSPSGSYEQYF. The CDR3 region has the DNA TGTGCCAGCAGCCCTTCAGGCTCCTACGAGCAGTACTTC.

This CDR3 reads CASSPPGTGNYNEQFF. In DNA form, the CDR3 reads TGTGCCAGCAGTCCACCCGGGACAGGGAACTACAATGAGCAGTTCTTC. The chain carries TRBV27 and TRBJ2-1; TRBD1 matches 9 bases. The CDR3 runs 16 residues. Per germline, CDR1 MNHEY and CDR2 SMNVEV (reference sequence). V was clipped by 5 bases and J by 3 bases; unmatched bases: 8.

This clone was observed once. The chain links TRBV18 to TRBJ2-7, with D perhaps matching TRBD1 or TRBD2 (5 bases each). The CDR3 length is 15 residues. V dropped 8 bases and J dropped 3 bases, with 20 bases sitting between them. From germline, CDR1 is KGHSH and CDR2 LQKENI. DNA of the CDR3: TGTGCCAGCACGCCCGGACTGGGACGCGACTACGAGCAGTACTTC. It yields the protein CASTPGLGRDYEQYF. Complete variable domain (other parts from reference TRBV18 and TRBJ2-7): NAGVMQNPRHLVRRRGQEARLRCSPMKGHSHVYWYRQLPEEGLKFMVYLQKENIIDESGMPKERFSAEFPKEGPSILRIQQVVRGDSAAYFCASTPGLGRDYEQYFGPGTRLTVT.

The chain links TRBV18 to TRBJ2-1; TRBD2 matches 10 bases. The germline gives CDR1 KGHSH, CDR2 LQKENI. V was clipped by 1 base and J by 7 bases; unmatched bases: 4. The CDR3 sequence is 15 residues long. In DNA form, the CDR3 reads TGTGCCAGCTCACCACTCCCTAGCGGGAGTAATGAGCAGTTCTTC. It translates to CASSPLPSGSNEQFF.

The chain links TRBV7-3 to TRBJ2-2, with 8 bases identical to TRBD1. CDR3 length equals 16 residues. Germline V CDR1 and CDR2: SGHTA, FQGTGA. Trimming removed 5 bases from V and 1 base from J; junction bases left unmatched: 6. The CDR3 reads CASSLPGTGNTGELFF. As DNA, the CDR3 is TGTGCCAGCAGCCTACCCGGGACAGGGAACACCGGGGAGCTGTTTTTT.

V and J are TRBV19 and TRBJ2-1, with D perhaps matching TRBD1 (5 bases). CDR3 length equals 13 residues. Trimming shortened V by 1 base and J by 5 bases, and 6 bases separated the two germline ends. Germline V gene data show CDR1 as LNHDA and CDR2 as SQIVND (reference sequence). The CDR3 DNA sequence: TGTGCCAGTAGTATAGCCAGGGACAATGAGCAGTTCTTC. Protein: CASSIARDNEQFF.

The V and J genes are TRBV28 and TRBJ1-1; TRBD1 agrees at 7 bases. After removal of 4 bases from V and 5 bases from J, the junction contained 4 bases not matched to a gene. Per the germline V gene, CDR1 is MDHEN and CDR2 is SYDVKM. This CDR3 region has 13 residues. CDR3 amino acids: CASSYDRVTEAFF. The CDR3 DNA follows: TGTGCCAGCAGTTACGACAGGGTGACTGAAGCTTTCTTT.

The chain carries TRBV7-3 and TRBJ2-1; the D is unclear. V was clipped by 4 bases and J by 6 bases, with 13 bases between them. Germline V gene data show CDR1 as SGHTA and CDR2 as FQGTGA. This CDR3 region has 14 residues. The CDR3: CASSSLGFGNEQFF. The DNA of the CDR3 is TGTGCCAGCAGCTCATTAGGATTCGGCAATGAGCAGTTCTTC.

This chain joins TRBV2 and TRBJ2-7; 10 bases map to TRBD2. Germline values: CDR1 SNHLY, CDR2 FYNNEI. Trimming took 8 bases from V and 6 from J; bases not matched to a gene: 4. The CDR3 loop spans 12 amino acids. The CDR3 region is CASETSGREQYF. In DNA form, the CDR3 reads TGTGCCAGCGAGACTAGCGGGCGCGAGCAGTACTTC.

The chain employs TRBV30 and TRBJ2-1; D assignment may be TRBD1 or TRBD2 (9 bases each). With 3 bases removed from V and 5 bases from J, the gap between germline ends came to 38 bases. There are 22 residues in the CDR3. Germline CDR1 reads GTSNPN; CDR2 reads SVGIG (reference sequence). In nucleotides, the CDR3 is TGTGCCTGGAGCGTATTGAACAGGGGGCGAGGAGATAGCGGGAGAGGAGACAATGAGCAGTTCTTC. Amino acids: CAWSVLNRGRGDSGRGDNEQFF.

The chain links TRBV30 to TRBJ1-5, with D possibly matching TRBD1 (6 bases). V dropped 1 base and J dropped 3 bases, with 16 bases sitting between them. The V gene's germline CDR1 is GTSNPN and CDR2 SVGIG (reference sequence). This CDR3 is 16 amino acids long. CDR3 residues: CAWSAEGTHTNQPQHF. In DNA, the CDR3 is TGTGCCTGGAGTGCCGAAGGGACACATACCAATCAGCCCCAGCATTTT.

This chain connects TRBV12-2 to TRBJ1-5; the table's D call, TRBD1, was not checked against the DNA. TRBV12-2 is an annotated pseudogene. This CDR3 region has 19 residues. For the CDR3, the DNA is TGTGCAAGTCGCTTAAGTCCCAGGGTTTTCGTGGAAAGAGGTCAGCCCCAGCATTTT. Amino acids: CASRLSPRVFVERGQPQHF.

On this clone: The junction departs from germline at one end; a sequencing error may be responsible. The J gene is TRBJ1-1, the V gene TRBV5-1, with D maybe TRBD1 (6 bases). This CDR3 has 17 amino acids. Germline V CDR1 and CDR2: SGHRS, YFSETQ. The CDR3: CASSGPQGSNRVTEAFF. DNA of the CDR3: TGCGCTAGCAGCGGGCCACAGGGTTCGAATCGTGTCACTGAAGCTTTCTTT.

The rearrangement uses TRBV7-2 and TRBJ2-1; tentatively, D is TRBD2 (5 bases). CDR3 length equals 15 residues. CDR1 and CDR2 from the germline V gene are SGHTA and FQGNSA. The ends were cut back, 5 bases at V and 2 bases at J, with 13 bases in the middle. Here the CDR3 reads CASSQKRETYNEQFF. DNA of the CDR3: TGTGCCAGCAGCCAAAAGAGGGAAACCTACAATGAGCAGTTCTTC.